This T cell receptor beta chain was identified in a study of T cell responses to AZD1222 COVID-19 vaccine (dated by TCRdb to the early 2020s). For the study in its entirety: AZD1222 recipients whose second dose came at about 4 weeks and those whose second dose came at about 12 weeks were combined into one group, since spike-specific TCR depth and breadth did not differ between the two schedules. TCR sequencing was performed for over 230 trial participants, of whom 200 to 220 were given two doses of AZD1222 and 26 were given two doses of MenACWY control vaccine. Trial participants were enrolled by age into subgroups of 18-55, 56-69 and 70-plus years, and around 150, 28 and 57 TCR-sequenced participants, respectively, were included in these subgroups. What the authors observed across the whole study: Participants were mostly white British and included more females than males, and it was suggested by the authors that clonal diversity may have been underestimated. No day 14 peak-response samples were available, so repertoires were characterized only after the peak T cell response. Only a handful of AZD1222 recipients were SARS-CoV-2 seropositive at baseline, limiting conclusions about previously exposed vaccinees. Epitopes outside the regions mutated in the B.1.351 and B.1.1.7 variants were reportedly recognized by nearly half of the unique spike-specific TCRs. The 56-69-year group was small, and its depth increase did not reach significance, likely because of low power. After two AZD1222 doses, both the breadth and the depth of spike-specific TCRs were significantly higher than at day 0 and than in MenACWY recipients. The whole spike protein was spanned by vaccine-associated CD4 TCRs, and dominant responses were seen in regions 160-218 and 743-854.

To note about this clone: The antigen this receptor binds is unknown. No base qualities exist here, and no much larger clone lies one base off it.

This sample's time point label indicates: baseline before first vaccination. Samples from vaccinated people were obtained from the UK trials COV001 and COV002, which included a single-blind randomized controlled phase 2/3 trial of AZD1222 (ChAdOx1 nCoV-19) in healthy adults. For TCRbeta chain sequencing, PBMC samples from trial participants were taken at day 0 and at day 28 after the second dose. The CDR3 regions of human TCRbeta chains were subjected to immunosequencing. The study's processing was this. Repertoire TCRs were checked for matches against a reference library of SARS-CoV-2-specific TCRs that had been generated using the MIRA antigen-specificity platform. Breadth was defined as the fraction of unique TCRs that were SARS-CoV-2-associated. Depth was defined as the fraction of total T cells that were SARS-CoV-2-associated. Each spike-specific TCR was assigned to its reactive spike region and to a CD4 or CD8 class using the MIRA data. Log10-transformed breadth and depth values were compared by one-way ANOVA with Sidak's multiple comparisons tests. Here the immuneACCESS table is served through TCRdb, limited to in-frame sequences with V and J called. Missing clones are a known gap in these copies; in checked studies unresolved V genes cover under half, and the rest lacks a known reason. V, J and clone size are those of that table, while D and trimming were read from the DNA. For this sample the table gives some 180,000 clones, of which roughly 92% were detected only once. The ten largest clones represent about 1.6% of the sample.

V is cut by 3 bases and J by 1 base, and the space between the germline ends is 7 bases. The CDR3, from cysteine to phenylalanine, totals 14 residues. The read is trimmed to its CDR3 DNA, 42 bases read in frame from base 1. The CDR1 and CDR2 encoded by the germline V gene are KGHSH and LQKENI. This material consisted of peripheral blood, taken on day 0 of AZD1222 vaccination. The TCR sequence derives from an adult in good health. The sequence links TRBV18 to TRBJ1-5, with the identity of the D gene unclear. CDR3 reads: CASSPRTSNQPQHF. The DNA reads as follows: TGTGCCAGCTCACCCCGGACCAGCAATCAGCCCCAGCATTTT.